The 23 T cell receptor beta chains below come from one sample, sequenced in a study of blood T cell repertoires in COVID-19. Assay used: immunoSEQ multiplex PCR; TCRdb lists only in-frame clones, some missing. This table has more than 150,000 clones, 94% appearing once. Sequencing was carried out using peripheral blood. The receptors were gathered from a man aged 25-40 years with COVID-19, enrolled during active disease.

This clone has more than one count but fewer than ten. This chain links TRBV6-5 with TRBJ1-4, with D possibly matching TRBD1 (5 bases). The germline V and J ends were trimmed by 4 bases and 8 bases, with 14 bases remaining between them. The CDR3 totals 14 residues. Looked up from germline, CDR1 is MNHEY and CDR2 is SVGAGI. The CDR3 loop is CASSWRGSREKLFF. The DNA for the CDR3 is TGTGCCAGCAGTTGGAGGGGATCAAGGGAAAAACTGTTTTTT.

This clone has just one count. This chain links TRBV5-4 with TRBJ2-5; no firm D call. Germline V CDR1 and CDR2: SGHNT, YYREEE (reference sequence). The CDR3 runs to 16 residues. V lost 0 bases, J lost 5 bases, and 17 bases lay in between. CDR3 DNA sequence: TGTGCCAGCAGCTTGGAAGCTTCAGAGGTGATGGAGACCCAGTACTTC. This sequence encodes CASSLEASEVMETQYF.

This rearrangement joins TRBV6-2 or TRBV6-3 to TRBJ2-7; 7 bases agree with TRBD2. Germline CDR1 reads MNHEY; CDR2 reads SVGEGT. This CDR3 has 12 amino acids. J was trimmed by 3 bases and V by 4 bases; bases with no gene match: 0. CDR3 DNA: TGTGCCAGCAGTTCGGGAGGCTACGAGCAGTACTTC. It encodes CASSSGGYEQYF.

The V call is TRBV28, the J call TRBJ1-6; 7 bases map to TRBD1. Germline V gene data show CDR1 as MDHEN and CDR2 as SYDVKM. Losses at the gene ends were 6 bases for V and 3 bases for J; bases not matched to a gene: 8. The CDR3 runs to 16 residues. CDR3 loop: CASRTGQDFYNSPLHF. The CDR3 region has the DNA TGTGCCAGCAGAACCGGACAGGATTTCTATAATTCACCCCTCCACTTT.

The sample holds one count of this clone. The chain employs TRBV5-1 and TRBJ2-6; 12 bases fit TRBD2. Germline values: CDR1 SGHRS, CDR2 YFSETQ. CDR3 length: 17 amino acids. V lost 3 bases to trimming and J lost 0 bases; unmatched junction nucleotides: 1. The DNA for the CDR3 is TGCGCCAGCAGCTCGGGACTAGCGGGCTCTGGGGCCAACGTCCTGACTTTC. This translates into CASSSGLAGSGANVLTF.

The V and J genes are TRBV19 and TRBJ1-2, with 9 bases fitting TRBD1. This CDR3 is built from 16 residues. Looked up from germline, CDR1 is LNHDA and CDR2 is SQIVND (reference sequence). The J segment lost 5 bases and the V segment lost 6 bases, leaving 13 bases of the junction unmatched. CDR3 sequence reads: CASSTGEGQGGYGYTF. As DNA, the CDR3 is TGTGCCAGTAGCACCGGGGAGGGACAGGGTGGATATGGCTACACCTTC.

CDR3: CASSEGGDTQYF. CDR3 nucleotide sequence: TGCGCCAGCAGTGAGGGGGGGGATACGCAGTATTTT. The V and J genes are TRBV10-2 and TRBJ2-3; maybe TRBD2 (6 bases). The CDR3 covers 12 residues. V gave up 2 bases and J gave up 6 bases, with 6 bases separating them. Germline values: CDR1 WSHSY, CDR2 SAAADI.

The rearrangement joins TRBV30 to TRBJ1-2, with TRBD1 matching 9 bases. With 5 bases clipped from V and 8 bases from J, the junction kept 9 bases outside the gene matches. The CDR3 spans 13 residues. Germline-derived CDR1 and CDR2 are GTSNPN and SVGIG (reference sequence). The CDR3 sequence is CAWPGQGEGGYTF. The CDR3 nucleotides are TGTGCCTGGCCGGGACAGGGTGAAGGGGGCTACACCTTC.

V gene TRBV30 combines with J gene TRBJ2-7; the match to TRBD1 covers 9 bases. The CDR3 is 14 amino acids. The V gene end was trimmed by 2 bases and the J gene end by 5 bases; junction bases not matched to a gene: 7. Germline V lookup: CDR1 GTSNPN, CDR2 SVGIG (reference sequence). The CDR3 region has the DNA TGTGCCTGGAGTAGGGACAGGGCGCCCGACGAGCAGTACTTC. This gives the protein CAWSRDRAPDEQYF.

V and J are TRBV7-9 and TRBJ1-2, with TRBD1 matching 9 bases. The V gene end was trimmed by 5 bases and the J gene end by 6 bases; junction bases not matched to a gene: 10. The CDR3 spans 15 residues. The germline V gene encodes CDR1 SEHNR and CDR2 FQNEAQ (reference sequence). DNA for the CDR3: TGTGCCAGCAGCGACGGGACAGGGTTTTCTCATGGCTACACCTTC. Its translation: CASSDGTGFSHGYTF.

The CDR3 sequence: CAISTGVYSGNTIYF. The CDR3 DNA follows: TGTGCCATTTCTACAGGGGTATACTCTGGAAACACCATATATTTT. V and J are TRBV28 and TRBJ1-3; 7 bases line up with TRBD1. J lost 0 bases, V lost 10 bases, and 9 bases had no gene match. CDR3 length: 15 amino acids. Germline V gene lookup returns CDR1 MDHEN and CDR2 SYDVKM.

In its sample, this clone was seen once. The chain joins TRBV7-6 to TRBJ1-3; a weak D match, TRBD1 (6 bases). Between the trimmed V and J ends, which lost 4 bases and 0 bases, there was a span of 10 bases. Germline V lookup: CDR1 SGHVS, CDR2 FNYEAQ. This CDR3 comprises 15 residues. CDR3 loop: CASSSGQFSGNTIYF. As DNA, the CDR3 is TGTGCCAGCAGCTCCGGACAGTTCTCTGGAAACACCATATATTTT.

The genes are TRBV18 and TRBJ1-3, with TRBD1 identical over 9 bases. Trimming removed 3 bases from V and 0 bases from J; junction bases left unmatched: 3. Germline CDR1 is KGHSH and CDR2 is LQKENI. This CDR3 spans 16 amino acids. CDR3 nucleotides: TGTGCCAGCTCACCCGGGACAGGGCACTCTGGAAACACCATATATTTT. Its translation: CASSPGTGHSGNTIYF.

The V and J genes are TRBV5-6 and TRBJ2-2, with a tentative D call TRBD1 (6 bases). The V and J ends lost 0 bases and 3 bases respectively, with 9 bases between them. Germline CDR1 and CDR2: SGHDT and YYEEEE. This CDR3 contains 15 residues. CDR3 in amino acids: CASSLVRGYTGELFF. CDR3 nucleotides: TGTGCCAGCAGCTTGGTGAGGGGGTACACCGGGGAGCTGTTTTTT.

The CDR3 nucleotides are TGTGCCAGCAGCTTGGGGGACAGGGGGACCACAGATACGCAGTATTTT. Encoded protein: CASSLGDRGTTDTQYF. The rearrangement joins TRBV7-9 to TRBJ2-3, with TRBD1 identical over 11 bases. The CDR3 extends over 16 amino acids. Trimming at V came to 3 bases and at J to 2 bases, leaving 4 bases not matched to a gene. The germline CDR1 and CDR2 sequences are SEHNR and FQNEAQ (reference sequence).

The V call is TRBV4-1, the J call TRBJ2-7; a possible D gene is TRBD1 (5 bases). The CDR3 loop spans 14 amino acids. Trimming shortened V by 0 bases and J by 2 bases, and 8 bases separated the two germline ends. Germline V gives CDR1 MGHRA, CDR2 YSYEKL. The DNA for the CDR3 is TGCGCCAGCAGCCAAGATGCAGGGACCTACGAGCAGTACTTC. Protein product: CASSQDAGTYEQYF.

V usage is TRBV7-9 and J usage is TRBJ1-1, with 7 bases lining up with TRBD1. J gave up 2 bases and V 6 bases, and 6 bases lay outside the gene matches. This CDR3 has 14 amino acids. CDR1 and CDR2 from the germline V gene are SEHNR and FQNEAQ (reference sequence). The CDR3 DNA follows: TGTGCCAGCAGTCCACAGGGGACCAACACTGAAGCTTTCTTT. This codes for CASSPQGTNTEAFF.

This clone was seen a single time. This CDR3 reads CASSLVRGSTDTQYF. The CDR3 DNA is TGTGCCAGCAGCTTGGTCAGGGGGTCCACAGATACGCAGTATTTT. This rearrangement joins TRBV5-6 to TRBJ2-3; 7 bases line up with TRBD1. Germline CDR1 SGHDT, CDR2 YYEEEE. V lost 0 bases, J lost 2 bases, and 3 bases stayed unmatched. The CDR3 covers 15 residues. Supplemented by reference TRBV5-6 and TRBJ2-3, the full variable domain reads DAGVTQSPTHLIKTRGQQVTLRCSPKSGHDTVSWYQQALGQGPQFIFQYYEEEERQRGNFPDRFSGHQFPNYSSELNVNALLLGDSALYLCASSLVRGSTDTQYFGPGTRLTVL.

The V gene is TRBV21-1, the J gene TRBJ2-1; TRBD1 is the table's D call and was not checked against the DNA. TRBV21-1 is assigned pseudogene status. The length of the CDR3 is 13 residues. This chain's CDR3 is CAPAGYSLNEQFF. Written as DNA, the CDR3 is TGTGCCCCCGCAGGTTATAGTCTCAATGAGCAGTTCTTC.

The chain links TRBV18 to TRBJ1-5, with TRBD1 matching 7 bases. CDR3 size: 13 residues. Germline V gene sequence: CDR1 KGHSH, CDR2 LQKENI. J gave up 6 bases and V 1 base, and 0 bases lay outside the gene matches. The CDR3: CASSPQGAQPQHF. The CDR3 nucleotides are TGTGCCAGCTCACCACAGGGGGCTCAGCCCCAGCATTTT.

J is TRBJ2-7 and V is TRBV3-1 (or the pseudogene TRBV3-2); 8 positions match TRBD2. The germline V gene has CDR1 LGHDT and CDR2 YNNKEL (reference sequence). V lost 1 base to trimming and J lost 6 bases; unmatched junction nucleotides: 14. CDR3 length equals 17 residues. The CDR3 region is CASSQVGAGGPASEQYF. Here the CDR3 DNA reads TGTGCCAGCAGCCAAGTGGGCGCGGGGGGTCCCGCGAGCGAGCAGTACTTC.

The chain joins TRBV5-1 to TRBJ2-3, with 8 bases fitting TRBD1. The germline V gene encodes CDR1 SGHRS and CDR2 YFSETQ. The V segment lost 3 bases and the J segment 2 bases; nucleotides outside the gene matches: 11. The CDR3 is 17 residues long. The CDR3 region has the DNA TGCGCCAGCAGCTCCTCCGGGACAGGATACCCCACAGATACGCAGTATTTT. Translation gives CASSSSGTGYPTDTQYF.

This sequence joins TRBV3-1 (or the pseudogene TRBV3-2) and TRBJ2-7, with 8 bases that match TRBD1. Trimming removed 4 bases from V and 2 bases from J; junction bases left unmatched: 4. Germline V gene data show CDR1 as LGHDT and CDR2 as YNNKEL (reference sequence). CDR3 size: 14 residues. CDR3 DNA sequence: TGTGCCAGCAGCCTCCGGGACAGGACCTACGAGCAGTACTTC. Protein product: CASSLRDRTYEQYF.